This T cell receptor (beta chain) is drawn from a study of blood T cell repertoires in COVID-19. As for the study in general: Acute-phase and convalescent COVID-19 samples originated in the United States, Italy and Spain. In each case, the material was cDNA or gDNA derived from T cells, B-cell-depleted T cells, or PBMCs.

Per the study methods: Using reference gene primer amplification, nucleated cell counts were estimated. TCRdb's copy holds only in-frame clones and misses some; the assay was immunoSEQ multiplex PCR. The DNA was the basis for D and trimming; V, J and clone size are from that table. The sample yields around 120,000 clones, approximately 87% seen once. Trimming shortened V by 6 bases and J by 1 base, and 6 bases separated the two germline ends. Germline V gene sequence: CDR1 MNHNY, CDR2 SVGAGI (reference sequence). This CDR3 has 12 amino acids. Sequenced input: peripheral blood. The V call is TRBV6-6, the J call TRBJ1-1, with D possibly being TRBD1 (6 bases). This TCR derives from a woman aged 70-85 years with acute or convalescent COVID-19. The CDR3 spells CASRDRNTEAFF. The CDR3, as DNA: TGTGCCAGCAGGGACAGGAACACTGAAGCTTTCTTT.